This T cell receptor (beta chain) was sequenced in a study of T cell responses to AZD1222 COVID-19 vaccine. Study findings and constraints: Reportedly, nearly half the spike-specific TCRs target unmutated variant regions. Clonal diversity may have been underestimated, and the donors were mostly white British, with more females than males. The span of vaccine-associated CD4 TCRs extended across spike, with dominance at 160-218 and 743-854.

Germline CDR1 reads SGHKS; CDR2 reads YYEKEE (reference sequence). J gave up 0 bases and V 2 bases, and 5 bases lay outside the gene matches. The CDR3 length is 16 residues. Second doses at about 4 or about 12 weeks were pooled. Method: immunoSEQ multiplex PCR; TCRdb's copy keeps in-frame clones and lacks some. The data contain roughly 180,000 clones, 80% to 95% of them singletons. Concerning this clone: Its antigen is still unknown.

The source of this sequence is an adult who received the AZD1222 COVID-19 vaccine. This chain uses TRBV5-5 with TRBJ1-1, with 9 bases aligning to TRBD1. The specimen was peripheral blood, collected 28 days after the second AZD1222 dose. The chain's CDR3 is CASSLGQGPLNTEAFF. The DNA for the CDR3 is TGTGCCAGCAGCTTAGGACAGGGGCCTCTGAACACTGAAGCTTTCTTT.